This TCR beta chain was sequenced during a study of T cell responses to AZD1222 COVID-19 vaccine. TCRdb keeps only in-frame clones here, not all; method: immunoSEQ multiplex PCR. The sample yields some 83,000 clones, approximately 90% seen once. Trimming removed 4 bases from V and 2 bases from J; junction bases left unmatched: 11. The CDR3 length is 16 residues. Germline lookup yields CDR1 SGHTS and CDR2 YDEGEE. This specimen consisted of peripheral blood, obtained 28 days after the second AZD1222 dose. The receptor was isolated from an adult who received the AZD1222 COVID-19 vaccine. The rearrangement joins TRBV5-8 to TRBJ1-1; 7 bases fit TRBD1. The CDR3 sequence: CASSPIQGPLNTEAFF. For the CDR3, the DNA is TGTGCCAGCAGCCCAATACAGGGGCCCCTAAACACTGAAGCTTTCTTT.